Included here is one TCR beta chain sequence, with context. This sample was included in a study of blood T cell repertoires in COVID-19. About the study: Whether acute or convalescent, the COVID-19 samples came from the United States, Italy and Spain. The cDNA or gDNA used as material had been derived from T cells, B-cell-depleted T cells, or PBMCs.

CDR1 is MDHEN and CDR2 is SYDVKM in the germline V gene. This CDR3 comprises 11 residues. V lost 6 bases and J 2 bases, leaving 5 bases between the germline ends. Authors' data handling: The authors estimated nucleated cell counts from reference gene primer amplification. Assay: immunoSEQ multiplex PCR; the TCRdb copy retains only in-frame clones and omits some. V, J and clone size are those of that table, while D and trimming were read from the DNA. Of 250,000 to 300,000 clones detected, roughly 80% appear once; the ten largest clones hold roughly 4.5%. The origin of this receptor is a man in his fifties or sixties who had recovered from COVID-19. The chain combines TRBV28 with TRBJ2-7; no firm D call. Sample: peripheral blood. The CDR3 DNA reads TGTGCCAGCAGGGAGACCTACGAGCAGTACTTC. Encoded protein: CASRETYEQYF.